These 30 T cell receptor beta chains share one sample of origin, sequenced in a study of tumor-infiltrating lymphocytes in oesophageal squamous cell carcinoma. TCRdb ran MiXCR on the PCR reads and lists one entry per CDR3 protein. Of 20,000 or so distinct CDR3 sequences listed, roughly 40% were seen once; the top ten hold 35% to 50%. Input material: esophageal tumor tissue. The receptors derive from a male donor with esophageal squamous cell carcinoma.

The table lists this clonotype with a few counts. V is TRBV7-6 and J is TRBJ2-1; 14 nucleotides match TRBD2. V was clipped by 3 bases and J by 0 bases; unmatched bases: 7. CDR1 and CDR2 (germline): SGHVS, FNYEAQ. The CDR3 covers 19 residues. CDR3 loop: CASSFRTGTSGSSYNEQFF. CDR3 nucleotides: TGTGCCAGCAGCTTCCGGACCGGGACTAGCGGGAGCTCCTACAATGAGCAGTTCTTC.

This clonotype was detected only a few times. Since a much larger clone is just one base distant, this may be a read error. The V and J genes are TRBV5-1 and TRBJ2-3, with D tentatively TRBD1 (5 bases). TRBJ2-7 explains the end of the DNA better; the J call may be wrong. CDR3 length equals 14 residues. Germline V gene sequence: CDR1 SGHRS, CDR2 YFSETQ. CDR3 nucleotide sequence: TGCGCCAGCAGCTCCCAGGGTCCCCAAGTTGAGCAGTACTTC. Its translation: CASSSQGPQVEQYF.

The chain couples TRBV5-1 to TRBJ1-1; 7 nucleotides align to TRBD1. The CDR3 is 16 residues long. CDR1 and CDR2 from the germline V gene are SGHRS and YFSETQ. J was trimmed by 3 bases and V by 4 bases; bases with no gene match: 12. As DNA, the CDR3 is TGCGCCAGCAGCCCCGGGGAGGGGGCAGGGTACACTGAAGCTTTCTTT. It translates to CASSPGEGAGYTEAFF.

This clonotype was recorded once. This chain connects TRBV7-6 to TRBJ2-4; 8 bases agree with TRBD1. The assigned J gene may be wrong: the sequence end matches TRBJ2-7 better. Per germline, CDR1 SGHVS and CDR2 FNYEAQ. This CDR3 has 14 residues. In nucleotides, the CDR3 is TGTGCCAGCAGCTTATTACAGGGGGCCTACGAGCAGTACTTC. This translates into CASSLLQGAYEQYF.

The count of this clonotype is one. The chain joins TRBV7-6 to TRBJ2-1; 9 bases are a match to TRBD1. The assigned J gene may be wrong: the sequence end matches TRBJ2-5 better. There are 14 residues in the CDR3. Germline CDR1 is SGHVS and CDR2 is FNYEAQ. In DNA form, the CDR3 reads TGTGCCAGCAGCTTAGGGACAGGGGCAGAGACCCAGTACTTC. Protein: CASSLGTGAETQYF.

This rearrangement joins TRBV20-1 to TRBJ2-7; no clear D. In germline, CDR1 is DFQATT, CDR2 SNEGSKA (reference sequence). V was pared by 6 bases and J by 0 bases, with 12 bases between. The CDR3 is made up of 13 amino acids. In DNA form, the CDR3 reads TGCAGTGCCTCCAAAGGAAACTCCTACGAGCAGTACTTC. As protein: CSASKGNSYEQYF.

At least ten counts were recorded for this clonotype. V gene TRBV7-3 combines with J gene TRBJ2-2; TRBD1 aligns across 8 bases. J was trimmed by 5 bases and V by 4 bases; bases with no gene match: 9. This CDR3 is 16 amino acids long. Germline values: CDR1 SGHTA, CDR2 FQGTGA. The DNA of the CDR3 is TGTGCCAGCAGCTCCCATCAGGGGGCTTTAACCGGGGAGCTGTTTTTT. It yields the protein CASSSHQGALTGELFF.

V usage is TRBV7-6 and J usage is TRBJ2-5; no definite D call. The V end was cut by 5 bases, the J end by 11 bases, with 18 bases between. Germline V CDR1 and CDR2: SGHVS, FNYEAQ. The CDR3 totals 13 residues. The CDR3 loop is CASSPRRGNEQYF. CDR3 bases: TGTGCCAGCAGCCCCAGGCGTGGCAATGAGCAGTACTTC.

Remarks on this clonotype: The conserved final phenylalanine or tryptophan is absent from the CDR3, which likely points to a read error. Because the CDR3's place on the DNA is in doubt, the DNA is left out and the CDR3 is given as listed by TCRdb. This chain connects TRBV6-1 to TRBJ2-7. The CDR3 contains 15 residues when both ends are counted. Germline assignment: CDR1 MNHNS and CDR2 SASEGT. The CDR3 reads CASSAFGSYEQYFGS.

CDR3 coding DNA: TGTGCCAGCAGCCTGCAGGGCCAGGGGGCCTATCAGCCCCAGCATTTT. It translates to CASSLQGQGAYQPQHF. V is TRBV28 and J is TRBJ1-5; 8 bases are a match to TRBD1. The CDR3 length is 16 residues. CDR1 is MDHEN, CDR2 SYDVKM, per germline. J gave up 5 bases and V 6 bases, and 12 bases lay outside the gene matches.

This clonotype is classed as medium-sized. The chain employs TRBV27 and TRBJ1-2, with 9 bases matching TRBD1. The V gene's germline CDR1 is MNHEY and CDR2 SMNVEV (reference sequence). Losses at the gene ends were 7 bases for V and 3 bases for J; bases not matched to a gene: 6. The CDR3 is made up of 14 amino acids. CDR3 bases: TGTGCCAGCAAAGGGACAGGGTGGGACTATGGCTACACCTTC. It is translated as CASKGTGWDYGYTF.

The chain couples TRBV28 to TRBJ1-1; 8 bases line up with TRBD1. The germline gives CDR1 MDHEN, CDR2 SYDVKM. With V trimmed by 5 bases and J by 4 bases, 12 bases remained unmatched. This CDR3 has 16 amino acids. In nucleotides, the CDR3 is TGTGCCAGCAGTCGGACAGGGAGGGGTCCCAGCACTGAAGCTTTCTTT. Amino acids: CASSRTGRGPSTEAFF.

This clonotype was seen repeatedly, ten times or more. At one boundary the junction diverges from the germline segment, which might be a read error. The V call is TRBV7-3, the J call TRBJ2-2; possibly TRBD2 for D (6 bases). CDR3 length equals 16 residues. Germline V gene data show CDR1 as SGHTA and CDR2 as FQGTGA. CDR3 nucleotide sequence: TGTGCCAGCAGCTTGGAGGGGAGGACGAAAACCGGGGAGCTGTTTTTT. Protein sequence: CASSLEGRTKTGELFF.

The chain has TRBV7-2 and TRBJ2-1; the match to TRBD2 covers 9 bases. Matching the DNA end better, TRBJ2-7 makes the J call doubtful. This CDR3 has 15 amino acids. The germline CDR1 and CDR2 sequences are SGHTA and FQGNSA. The CDR3 bases are TGTGCCAGCAGCTCCGTAGCGGGGGATTACAATGAGCAGTACTTC. Protein product: CASSSVAGDYNEQYF.

The CDR3 spells CASSLAGAYNEQFF. The CDR3, as DNA: TGTGCCAGCAGTTTAGCCGGGGCATACAATGAGCAGTTCTTC. The chain carries TRBV12-3 or TRBV12-4 and TRBJ2-1; possibly TRBD1 or TRBD2 for D (5 bases each). V lost 0 bases to trimming and J lost 4 bases, with 7 bases between them. The CDR3 extends over 14 amino acids.

This rearrangement joins TRBV7-3 to TRBJ2-1; D might be TRBD1 (6 bases). Judging by the DNA end, TRBJ2-7 fits better; the J call may be wrong. This CDR3 has 12 residues. The germline CDR1 and CDR2 sequences are SGHTA and FQGTGA. This CDR3 is CASSRTVYEQYF. In DNA form, the CDR3 reads TGTGCCAGCAGCCGGACAGTATACGAGCAGTACTTC.

The sample holds many counts of this clonotype. This chain connects TRBV10-3 to TRBJ2-5, with D possibly called TRBD1 or TRBD2 (5 bases each). Germline V lookup: CDR1 ENHRY, CDR2 SYGVKD. V was pared by 8 bases and J by 11 bases, with 15 bases between. This CDR3 is built from 11 residues. The CDR3, as DNA: TGTGCCATCGACAGTTCTGGGGAGCAGTACTTC. Translation gives CAIDSSGEQYF.

Many counts were recorded for this clonotype. The chain has TRBV7-3 and TRBJ1-1, with D perhaps matching TRBD1 (5 bases). Trimming cost V 6 bases and J 9 bases, with 17 bases left between them. Germline values: CDR1 SGHTA, CDR2 FQGTGA. The CDR3 extends over 13 amino acids. The CDR3 bases are TGTGCCAGCAGGTTCACCACAGGAACACAAGCTTTCTTT. Its protein product is CASRFTTGTQAFF.

By frequency in the sample, this clonotype is medium-sized. V is TRBV12-3 or TRBV12-4 and J is TRBJ2-3; D possibly corresponds to TRBD2 (5 bases). V was trimmed by 5 bases and J by 0 bases, leaving 12 bases between them. The CDR3 extends over 15 amino acids. CDR3 residues: CASSPRRTSTDTQYF. The CDR3 nucleotides are TGTGCCAGCAGTCCCCGTAGGACTAGCACAGATACGCAGTATTTT.

The V and J genes are TRBV7-8 and TRBJ2-1, with TRBD2 matching 7 bases. The DNA end is more similar to TRBJ2-7, so the J call may be wrong. Germline V gives CDR1 SGHVS, CDR2 FQNEAQ. CDR3 size: 15 residues. This CDR3 reads CASSSGLGLSYEQYF. DNA of the CDR3: TGTGCCAGCAGCTCCGGACTAGGACTCTCCTACGAGCAGTACTTC.

This clonotype showed up just a few times. The rearrangement links TRBV6-2 or TRBV6-3 to TRBJ2-3, with TRBD2 identical over 8 bases. In germline, CDR1 is MNHEY, CDR2 SVGEGT. The trim removed 2 bases at V and 11 bases at J, leaving 6 bases unmatched. This CDR3 contains 13 residues. The CDR3 sequence: CASSYLGTRLQYF. For the CDR3, the DNA is TGTGCCAGCAGTTACCTAGGGACTAGGTTGCAGTATTTT.

The chain employs TRBV6-1 and TRBJ2-1; D might be TRBD2 (6 bases). Germline V gene sequence: CDR1 MNHNS, CDR2 SASEGT. This CDR3 has 13 residues. V was trimmed by 8 bases and J by 2 bases, leaving 10 bases between them. In nucleotides, the CDR3 is TGTGCCAGCTCCGGGGAGGCCTACAATGAGCAGTTCTTC. It codes for CASSGEAYNEQFF.

This clonotype was seen a few times. The J gene is TRBJ2-5, the V gene TRBV2; D remains unclear. CDR3 length: 11 residues. Trimming stripped 7 bases from V and 4 bases from J, with 7 bases between. Per germline, CDR1 SNHLY and CDR2 FYNNEI. The CDR3 region is CASMVRETQYF. Here the CDR3 DNA reads TGTGCCAGCATGGTGAGAGAGACCCAGTACTTC.

The rearrangement links TRBV7-3 to TRBJ2-5, with D perhaps assigned TRBD1 or TRBD2 (6 bases each). The V and J ends lost 1 base and 11 bases respectively, with 20 bases between them. The germline V gene encodes CDR1 SGHTA and CDR2 FQGTGA. The CDR3 is made up of 15 amino acids. The CDR3 protein is CASSLRQARGGEQYF. DNA for the CDR3: TGTGCCAGCAGCTTAAGACAGGCCCGGGGAGGTGAGCAGTACTTC.

This sequence joins TRBV9 and TRBJ1-6, with TRBD1 as a possible D gene (5 bases). CDR3 length: 13 residues. Germline CDR1 SGDLS, CDR2 YYNGEE. The V end was cut by 3 bases, the J end by 13 bases, with 14 bases between. CDR3 region: CASSDDRYTPLHF. The CDR3 nucleotides read TGTGCCAGCAGCGACGACAGATATACCCCCCTCCACTTT.

This clonotype was counted ten times or more. The V gene is TRBV5-8, the J gene TRBJ2-3, with 9 nucleotides matching TRBD2. Germline V gene data show CDR1 as SGHTS and CDR2 as YDEGEE. The V and J ends lost 4 bases and 2 bases, in that order; junction bases with no gene match: 11. The CDR3 sequence is 17 residues long. CDR3 region: CASSILLAGTDTDTQYF. The CDR3 DNA is TGTGCCAGCAGCATCTTACTAGCGGGTACTGACACAGATACGCAGTATTTT.

The rearrangement joins TRBV7-8 to TRBJ2-3; D is unresolved. Between the trimmed V and J ends, which lost 1 base and 6 bases, there was a span of 5 bases. Germline V gives CDR1 SGHVS, CDR2 FQNEAQ. This CDR3 is built from 12 residues. The CDR3 nucleotides are TGTGCCAGCAGCTTAGGGCTGGATACGCAGTATTTT. It codes for CASSLGLDTQYF.

Judged by abundance, this clonotype is medium-sized. The V and J genes are TRBV6-6 and TRBJ1-4, with D unresolved. This CDR3 has 14 residues. Trimming removed 2 bases from V and 5 bases from J, with 9 bases in between. CDR1 and CDR2 from the germline V gene are MNHNY and SVGAGI (reference sequence). The CDR3: CASSYRQTNEKLFF. CDR3 nucleotide sequence: TGTGCCAGCAGTTACAGGCAGACAAATGAAAAACTGTTTTTT.

This chain connects TRBV27 to TRBJ2-2; D might be TRBD1 (6 bases). This CDR3 is built from 13 residues. Trimming cost V 5 bases and J 6 bases, with 10 bases left between them. Germline CDR1 is MNHEY and CDR2 is SMNVEV (reference sequence). The CDR3 here is CASSLQGSGELFF. CDR3 nucleotides: TGTGCCAGCAGTCTCCAGGGGTCCGGGGAGCTGTTTTTT.

This chain connects TRBV6-1 to TRBJ2-4, with 11 positions matching TRBD1. The J call may be mistaken, given a closer DNA end match to TRBJ2-5. Germline loops: CDR1 MNHNS, CDR2 SASEGT. The CDR3 is 15 amino acids. The CDR3 region has the DNA TGTGCCAGCAGTACGGGACAGGGGGTTGCGGAGACCCAGTACTTC. Amino acid sequence: CASSTGQGVAETQYF.